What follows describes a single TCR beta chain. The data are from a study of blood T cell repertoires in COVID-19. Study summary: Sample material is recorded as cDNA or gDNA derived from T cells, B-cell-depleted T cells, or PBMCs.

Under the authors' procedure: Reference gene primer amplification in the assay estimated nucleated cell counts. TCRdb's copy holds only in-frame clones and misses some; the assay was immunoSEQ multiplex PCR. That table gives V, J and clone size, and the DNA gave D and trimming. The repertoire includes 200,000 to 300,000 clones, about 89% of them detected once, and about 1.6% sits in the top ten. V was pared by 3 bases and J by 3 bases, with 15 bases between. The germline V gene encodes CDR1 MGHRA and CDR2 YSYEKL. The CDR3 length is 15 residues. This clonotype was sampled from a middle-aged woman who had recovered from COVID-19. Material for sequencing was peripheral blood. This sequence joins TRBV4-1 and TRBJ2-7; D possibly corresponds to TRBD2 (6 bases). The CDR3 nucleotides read TGCGCCAGCAGCCACGGGTGGAGGGGCAGCTACGAGCAGTACTTC. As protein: CASSHGWRGSYEQYF.